This entry concerns a single T cell receptor (beta chain). Its matching antigen is unknown. Whenever a sample was processed, at least 6 million PBMCs were isolated. This sample is part of a study of blood T cells in healthy people across ages. Study-level findings and limits: Higher diversity and more naive CD4+ cells were features of long-lived donors, compared to aged donors. Naive T cell percentage showed a strong correlation with TCR beta diversity.

Next came a second PCR, run for about 7 to 12 cycles, which used a sample-barcoded 5' primer along with a J-beta primer mix. TCRdb re-called the 5' RACE reads through MiXCR, storing one row per CDR3 protein. The sample lists hundreds of thousands of distinct CDR3 sequences; around 54% were seen once. The CDR3 runs 18 residues. The ends were cut back, 5 bases at V and 0 bases at J, with 17 bases in the middle. Per the germline V gene, CDR1 is SGHVS and CDR2 is FQNEAQ. The chain uses TRBV7-8 and TRBJ2-6; a possible D gene is TRBD1 (6 bases). This TCR came from a man in his sixties in good health. Sequences were obtained from blood. CDR3 nucleotide sequence: TGTGCCAGCAGCCGGATACAGGGTCACCTCTCTGGGGCCAACGTCCTGACTTTC. It is translated as CASSRIQGHLSGANVLTF.